Shown below are 23 T cell receptor beta chains from a single sample sequenced in a study of T cells after yellow fever vaccination (dated by TCRdb to between 2018 and 2020). The library was prepared using 5' RACE. Instrument used: Illumina NovaSeq 6000. Using fastp trimming at Q25 and MiXCR clonotype assembly, TCRdb reanalyzed the public sequencing data and kept in-frame beta chains. Every CDR3 protein is listed once, alongside the most common genes and DNA of its rows. The sample records 250,000 or so distinct CDR3 sequences, about 3.7% of which are singletons. The ten largest account for around 19% of the sample. The treatment or condition label on this specimen signifies: live attenuated yellow fever vaccine strain. The input for sequencing was PBMCs, taken 15 days after the yellow fever booster vaccination. Receptor source: a man aged 18 to 30 who received the YFV17D yellow fever vaccine.

In its sample, this clonotype was seen many times. The chain links TRBV2 to TRBJ2-5, with 7 bases lining up with TRBD1. The CDR3 spans 14 residues. Germline V gives CDR1 SNHLY, CDR2 FYNNEI. Trimming cost V 7 bases and J 5 bases; bases outside gene matches: 10. CDR3 DNA sequence: TGTGCCAGCAAGGGGGCCCCTTCCCCGGAGACCCAGTACTTC. Translating gives CASKGAPSPETQYF.

This clonotype was observed at least ten times. CDR3 loop: CASSLTGGGARDTQYF. The CDR3 region has the DNA TGTGCCAGCAGCTTAACCGGCGGGGGGGCTAGAGATACGCAGTATTTT. The rearrangement uses TRBV7-3 and TRBJ2-3; 9 positions agree with TRBD2. This CDR3 is 16 amino acids long. V shed 0 bases and J 5 bases; nucleotides not matched to a gene: 6. In germline, CDR1 is SGHTA, CDR2 FQGTGA.

This clonotype was seen more than once but under ten times. The chain employs TRBV5-1 and TRBJ1-6; D gene unclear. Trimming took off 5 bases at V and 14 bases at J, with 14 bases between the two ends. Per the germline V gene, CDR1 is SGHRS and CDR2 is YFSETQ. This CDR3 contains 12 residues. CDR3 protein: CASRVGDAALHF. CDR3 sequence (DNA): TGCGCCAGCAGGGTTGGGGATGCGGCCCTCCACTTT.

At least ten counts were recorded for this clonotype. The chain has TRBV5-1 and TRBJ1-1; D is unresolved. V shed 3 bases and J shed 2 bases, with 14 bases lying between them. This CDR3 is built from 15 residues. CDR1 is SGHRS, CDR2 YFSETQ, per germline. CDR3 protein: CASSWDLGPNTEAFF. CDR3 nucleotide sequence: TGCGCCAGCAGCTGGGATCTCGGACCAAACACTGAAGCTTTCTTT.

This chain uses TRBV14 with TRBJ1-2, with 7 bases identical to TRBD1. Trimming at V came to 4 bases and at J to 6 bases, leaving 11 bases not matched to a gene. CDR3 length equals 15 residues. Germline values: CDR1 SGHDN, CDR2 FVKESK. The chain's CDR3 is CASSPRVQGENGYTF. CDR3 nucleotide sequence: TGTGCCAGCAGCCCCAGGGTCCAGGGGGAGAATGGCTACACCTTC.

This clonotype has a count of ten or more. The rearrangement joins TRBV4-2 to TRBJ1-5; TRBD1 is a possible D gene (5 bases). CDR3 length equals 13 residues. Trimming pared 4 bases from V and 2 bases from J, leaving 6 bases between. In germline, CDR1 is LGHNA, CDR2 YNFKEQ. This CDR3 is CASSRGGNQPQHF. The CDR3 coding sequence is TGTGCCAGCAGCCGAGGGGGCAATCAGCCCCAGCATTTT.

There are many counts of this clonotype. The V call is TRBV9, the J call TRBJ2-3; the D is unclear. The V end lost 0 bases, the J end lost 6 bases, and 5 bases lay between the germline ends. Per germline, CDR1 SGDLS and CDR2 YYNGEE. CDR3 size: 12 residues. CDR3 residues: CASSVAGDTQYF. CDR3 DNA sequence: TGTGCCAGCAGCGTAGCCGGCGATACGCAGTATTTT.

At least ten counts were recorded for this clonotype. This chain links TRBV9 with TRBJ2-4; D gene uncertain. This CDR3 region has 13 residues. Trimming stripped 0 bases from V and 8 bases from J, with 9 bases between. Germline V gene sequence: CDR1 SGDLS, CDR2 YYNGEE. CDR3 sequence reads: CASSVDVEDIQYF. In DNA form, the CDR3 reads TGTGCCAGCAGCGTAGACGTCGAGGACATTCAGTACTTC. The full variable domain, completed using reference TRBV9 and TRBJ2-4, is DSGVTQTPKHLITATGQRVTLRCSPRSGDLSVYWYQQSLDQGLQFLIQYYNGEERAKGNILERFSAQQFPDLHSELNLSSLELGDSALYFCASSVDVEDIQYFGAGTRLSVL.

This clonotype appeared a few times. The chain couples TRBV7-9 to TRBJ2-7, with D uncertain. Germline CDR1 reads SEHNR; CDR2 reads FQNEAQ (reference sequence). Trimming removed 5 bases from V and 5 bases from J, with 10 bases in between. There are 12 residues in the CDR3. CDR3 in amino acids: CASSTISHEQYF. CDR3 in DNA: TGTGCCAGCAGCACGATCAGCCACGAGCAGTACTTC.

This clonotype was detected many times. This chain links TRBV4-1 with TRBJ2-1; TRBD2 is a possible D gene (6 bases). The CDR3 totals 17 residues. Germline CDR1 is MGHRA and CDR2 is YSYEKL. Trimming stripped 0 bases from V and 4 bases from J, with 16 bases between. CDR3 nucleotide sequence: TGCGCCAGCAGCCAAGAGGGCCGACTAGGTTATTACAATGAGCAGTTCTTC. Translation: CASSQEGRLGYYNEQFF.

V gene TRBV25-1 combines with J gene TRBJ1-6, with TRBD1 matching over 8 bases. CDR3 length equals 15 residues. V gave up 4 bases and J gave up 6 bases; unmatched junction bases: 5. CDR1 is MGHDK and CDR2 is SYGVNS in the germline V gene. Here the CDR3 reads CASSGPDRVNSPLHF. CDR3 DNA: TGTGCCAGCAGTGGGCCGGACAGGGTTAATTCACCCCTCCACTTT.

This clonotype was counted ten times or more. Since no conserved phenylalanine or tryptophan closes the CDR3, a read error is the likely cause. The chain couples TRBV20-1 to TRBJ1-5, with D perhaps matching TRBD1 (6 bases). There are 12 residues in the CDR3. In germline, CDR1 is DFQATT, CDR2 SNEGSKA (reference sequence). V shed 6 bases and J shed 6 bases, with 12 bases lying between them. This CDR3 reads CSAKRGAQPQHI. The CDR3 DNA sequence: TGCAGTGCCAAGCGGGGGGCTCAGCCCCAGCATATT.

This clonotype was recorded a few times. The gene calls are TRBV4-1 and TRBJ2-1, with 8 bases lining up with TRBD2. The CDR3 extends over 17 amino acids. Per the germline V gene, CDR1 is MGHRA and CDR2 is YSYEKL. The junction had 14 bases not matched to a gene; V was cut back by 4 bases and J by 6 bases. The CDR3 nucleotides read TGCGCCAGCAGCCCCTCACCCGGGACTAGGGCAACCAATGAGCAGTTCTTC. This encodes CASSPSPGTRATNEQFF.

The sample holds many counts of this clonotype. This chain links TRBV10-3 with TRBJ1-6, with D hard to call. This CDR3 comprises 15 residues. V was shortened by 0 bases and J by 7 bases, with 10 bases between the two germline ends. The germline gives CDR1 ENHRY, CDR2 SYGVKD. The CDR3 spells CAISESSQKNSPLHF. CDR3 DNA: TGTGCCATCAGTGAGTCGAGTCAGAAGAATTCACCCCTCCACTTT.

This clonotype was seen repeatedly, ten times or more. The chain joins TRBV6-6 to TRBJ2-1; the D is unclear. Trimming cost V 4 bases and J 10 bases, with 8 bases left between them. Germline V CDR1 and CDR2: MNHNY, SVGAGI (reference sequence). This CDR3 is built from 11 residues. The CDR3 coding sequence is TGTGCCAGCAGTTTGAGCGAGGAGCAGTTCTTC. It yields the protein CASSLSEEQFF.

This clonotype was counted ten times or more. The V gene is TRBV20-1, the J gene TRBJ2-7, with 9 bases lining up with TRBD2. This CDR3 has 16 residues. V shed 0 bases and J 3 bases; nucleotides not matched to a gene: 9. Germline CDR1 reads DFQATT; CDR2 reads SNEGSKA (reference sequence). This CDR3 reads CSAREFKSGGFYEQYF. DNA for the CDR3: TGCAGTGCTAGAGAATTTAAAAGCGGGGGGTTCTACGAGCAGTACTTC.

At least ten counts were recorded for this clonotype. The chain employs TRBV10-3 and TRBJ2-5, with a weak D call TRBD1 (5 bases). This CDR3 contains 16 residues. Per the germline V gene, CDR1 is ENHRY and CDR2 is SYGVKD. The ends were cut back, 0 bases at V and 2 bases at J, with 13 bases in the middle. The chain's CDR3 is CAISESVKGLQETQYF. CDR3 nucleotides: TGTGCCATCAGTGAGTCGGTAAAGGGGCTACAAGAGACCCAGTACTTC.

The table lists this clonotype with many counts. The V gene is TRBV5-1, the J gene TRBJ2-3; D perhaps matches TRBD2 (6 bases). Germline V gene lookup returns CDR1 SGHRS and CDR2 YFSETQ. There are 14 residues in the CDR3. Trimming pared 2 bases from V and 1 base from J, leaving 8 bases between. This CDR3 reads CASSFPGGTDTQYF. The CDR3, as DNA: TGCGCCAGCAGCTTCCCGGGGGGCACAGATACGCAGTATTTT.

This clonotype was seen repeatedly, ten times or more. J is TRBJ1-2 and V is TRBV7-9, with 7 positions matching TRBD1. The CDR3 has 13 residues. Germline V CDR1 and CDR2: SEHNR, FQNEAQ (reference sequence). The trim removed 5 bases at V and 8 bases at J, leaving 8 bases unmatched. CDR3 loop: CASSRGQAKGYTF. CDR3 DNA: TGTGCCAGCAGCCGCGGACAGGCAAAGGGCTACACCTTC.

This clonotype was found a few times. The V and J genes are TRBV7-9 and TRBJ1-5; no definite D call. The CDR3 is 12 residues long. V was shortened by 2 bases and J by 8 bases, with 7 bases between the two germline ends. Per germline, CDR1 SEHNR and CDR2 FQNEAQ (reference sequence). CDR3 in amino acids: CASSLKGKPQHF. The CDR3 nucleotides are TGTGCCAGCAGCTTAAAGGGTAAGCCCCAGCATTTT.

This clonotype showed up many times. The V gene is TRBV5-6, the J gene TRBJ2-1; 8 nucleotides line up with TRBD2. Trimming cost V 2 bases and J 12 bases; bases outside gene matches: 7. Per germline, CDR1 SGHDT and CDR2 YYEEEE. The CDR3 covers 13 residues. The CDR3 DNA is TGTGCCAGCAGCTTCAGCGGGGGCCCAAGGCAGTTCTTC. Its protein product is CASSFSGGPRQFF.

This clonotype occurred many times. The chain carries TRBV9 and TRBJ2-1, with 7 positions matching TRBD2. V was pared by 2 bases and J by 0 bases, with 2 bases of the junction left unmatched. The CDR3 has 15 residues. Germline CDR1 and CDR2: SGDLS and YYNGEE. The CDR3 DNA follows: TGTGCCAGCAGCGTGCGGGGGAGCTCCTACAATGAGCAGTTCTTC. Residues: CASSVRGSSYNEQFF.

This clonotype was seen ten or more times. This chain connects TRBV6-5 to TRBJ1-6, with 7 bases that match TRBD1. Unmatched junction bases numbered 9, after V lost 6 bases and J lost 10 bases. CDR3 length: 14 amino acids. Germline V gene lookup returns CDR1 MNHEY and CDR2 SVGAGI. CDR3 loop: CASSATGDRSPLHF. The CDR3 DNA is TGTGCCAGCAGCGCCACAGGGGATAGATCACCCCTCCACTTT.